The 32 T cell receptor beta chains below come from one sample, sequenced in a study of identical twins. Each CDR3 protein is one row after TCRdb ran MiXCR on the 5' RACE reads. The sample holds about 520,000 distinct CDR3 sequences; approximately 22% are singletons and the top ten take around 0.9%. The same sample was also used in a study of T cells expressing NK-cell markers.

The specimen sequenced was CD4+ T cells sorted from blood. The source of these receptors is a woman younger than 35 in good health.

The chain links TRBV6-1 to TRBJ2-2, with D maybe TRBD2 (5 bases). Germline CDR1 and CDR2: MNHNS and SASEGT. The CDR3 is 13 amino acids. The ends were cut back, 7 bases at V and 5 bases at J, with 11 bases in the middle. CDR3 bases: TGTGCCAGCACAAGGACGGGAACCGGGGAGCTGTTTTTT. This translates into CASTRTGTGELFF.

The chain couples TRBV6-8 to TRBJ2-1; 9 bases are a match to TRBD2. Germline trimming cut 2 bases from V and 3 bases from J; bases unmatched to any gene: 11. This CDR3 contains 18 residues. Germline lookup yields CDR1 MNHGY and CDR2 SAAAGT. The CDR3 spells CASSYPRVAGANYNEQFF. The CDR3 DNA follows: TGTGCCAGCAGTTACCCCCGGGTAGCGGGAGCGAACTACAATGAGCAGTTCTTC.

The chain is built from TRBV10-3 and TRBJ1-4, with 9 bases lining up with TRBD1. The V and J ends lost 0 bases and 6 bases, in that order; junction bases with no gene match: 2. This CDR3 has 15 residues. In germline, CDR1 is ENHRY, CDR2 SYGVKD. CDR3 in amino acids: CAISESRDRDEKLFF. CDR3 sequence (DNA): TGTGCCATCAGTGAGTCGCGGGACAGGGATGAAAAACTGTTTTTT.

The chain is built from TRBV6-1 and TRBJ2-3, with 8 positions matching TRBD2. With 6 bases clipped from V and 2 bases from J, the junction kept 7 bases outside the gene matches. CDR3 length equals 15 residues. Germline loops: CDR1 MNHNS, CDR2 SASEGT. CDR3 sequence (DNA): TGTGCCAGCAGCCTACGGGGGGGGGCCACAGATACGCAGTATTTT. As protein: CASSLRGGATDTQYF.

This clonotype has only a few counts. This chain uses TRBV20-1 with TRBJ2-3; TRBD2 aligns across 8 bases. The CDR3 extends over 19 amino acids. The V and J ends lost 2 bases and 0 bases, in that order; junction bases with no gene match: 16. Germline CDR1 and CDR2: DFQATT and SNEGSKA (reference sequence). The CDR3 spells CSARSALAVPSISTDTQYF. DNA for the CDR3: TGCAGTGCTAGATCTGCACTAGCGGTACCTTCGATTAGCACAGATACGCAGTATTTT.

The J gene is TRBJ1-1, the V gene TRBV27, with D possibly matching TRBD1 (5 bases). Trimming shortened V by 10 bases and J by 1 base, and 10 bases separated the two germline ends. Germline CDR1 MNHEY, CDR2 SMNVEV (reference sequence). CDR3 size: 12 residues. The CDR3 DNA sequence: TGTGCCACCTACGGACAGAACACTGAAGCTTTCTTT. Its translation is CATYGQNTEAFF.

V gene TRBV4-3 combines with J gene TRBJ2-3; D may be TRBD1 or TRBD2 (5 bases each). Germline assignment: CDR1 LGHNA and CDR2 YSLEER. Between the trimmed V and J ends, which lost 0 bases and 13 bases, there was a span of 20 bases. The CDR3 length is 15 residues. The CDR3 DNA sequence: TGCGCCAGCAGCCAAGATCGTTTGAGGGGAGTGTTTAAGTATTTT. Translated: CASSQDRLRGVFKYF.

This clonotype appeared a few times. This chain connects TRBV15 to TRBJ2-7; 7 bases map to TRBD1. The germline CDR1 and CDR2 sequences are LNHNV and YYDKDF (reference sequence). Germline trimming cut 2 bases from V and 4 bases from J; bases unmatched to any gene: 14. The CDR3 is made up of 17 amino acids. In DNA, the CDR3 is TGTGCCACCAGCAGACACGGCCGGGACAGTTTAAGATACGAGCAGTACTTC. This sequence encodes CATSRHGRDSLRYEQYF.

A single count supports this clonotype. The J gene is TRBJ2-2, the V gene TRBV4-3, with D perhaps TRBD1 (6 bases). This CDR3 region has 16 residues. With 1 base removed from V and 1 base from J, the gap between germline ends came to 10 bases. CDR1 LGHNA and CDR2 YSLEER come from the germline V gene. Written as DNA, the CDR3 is TGCGCCAGCAGCCAAGGTGGACAGCGGAACACCGGGGAGCTGTTTTTT. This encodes CASSQGGQRNTGELFF.

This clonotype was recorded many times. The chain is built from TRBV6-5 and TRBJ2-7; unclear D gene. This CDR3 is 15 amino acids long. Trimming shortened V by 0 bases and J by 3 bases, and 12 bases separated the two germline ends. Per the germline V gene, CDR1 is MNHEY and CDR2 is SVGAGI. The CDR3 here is CASSYSIGRIYEQYF. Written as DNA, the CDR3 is TGTGCCAGCAGTTACTCGATAGGACGGATCTACGAGCAGTACTTC.

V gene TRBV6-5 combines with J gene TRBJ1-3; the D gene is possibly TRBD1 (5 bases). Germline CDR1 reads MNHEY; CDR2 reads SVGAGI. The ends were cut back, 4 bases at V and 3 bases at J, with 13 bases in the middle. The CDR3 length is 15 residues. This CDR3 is CASSSDINLGNTIYF. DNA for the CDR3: TGTGCCAGCAGTTCGGACATCAACCTTGGAAACACCATATATTTT.

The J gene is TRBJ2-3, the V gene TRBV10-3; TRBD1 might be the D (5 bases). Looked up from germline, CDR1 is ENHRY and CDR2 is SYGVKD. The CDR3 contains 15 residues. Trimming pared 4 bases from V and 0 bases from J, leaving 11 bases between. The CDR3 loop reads CAISAGRASTDTQYF. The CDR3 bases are TGTGCCATCAGTGCAGGGCGAGCTAGCACAGATACGCAGTATTTT.

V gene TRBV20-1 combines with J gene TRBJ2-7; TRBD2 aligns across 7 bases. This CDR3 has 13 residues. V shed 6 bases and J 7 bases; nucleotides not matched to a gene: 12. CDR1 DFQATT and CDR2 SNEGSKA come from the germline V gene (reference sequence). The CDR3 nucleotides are TGCAGTGCCTCCCGGGGGGTGAGTGGAGAGCAGTACTTC. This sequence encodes CSASRGVSGEQYF.

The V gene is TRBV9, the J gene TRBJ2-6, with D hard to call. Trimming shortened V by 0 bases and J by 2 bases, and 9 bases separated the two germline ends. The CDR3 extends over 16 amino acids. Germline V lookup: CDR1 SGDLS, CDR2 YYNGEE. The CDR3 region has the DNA TGTGCCAGCAGCGTAGGAATAGGGACTGGGGCCAACGTCCTGACTTTC. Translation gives CASSVGIGTGANVLTF. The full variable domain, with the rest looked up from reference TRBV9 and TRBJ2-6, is DSGVTQTPKHLITATGQRVTLRCSPRSGDLSVYWYQQSLDQGLQFLIQYYNGEERAKGNILERFSAQQFPDLHSELNLSSLELGDSALYFCASSVGIGTGANVLTFGAGSRLTVL.

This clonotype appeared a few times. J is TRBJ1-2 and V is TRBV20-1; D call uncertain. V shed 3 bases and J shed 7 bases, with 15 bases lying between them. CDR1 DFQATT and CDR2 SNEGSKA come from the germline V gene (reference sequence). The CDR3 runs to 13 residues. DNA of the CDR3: TGCAGTGCTAGCGCACTAGGAGGCTCTGGCTACACCTTC. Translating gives CSASALGGSGYTF.

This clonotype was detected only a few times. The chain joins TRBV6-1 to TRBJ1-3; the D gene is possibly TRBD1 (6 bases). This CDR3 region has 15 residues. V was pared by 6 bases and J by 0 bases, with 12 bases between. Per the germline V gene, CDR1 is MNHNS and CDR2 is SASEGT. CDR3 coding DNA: TGTGCCAGCAGGTCTCCACAGGGCTCTGGAAACACCATATATTTT. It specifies CASRSPQGSGNTIYF.

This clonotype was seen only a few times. The DNA for the CDR3 is TGCAGTGCTAGCGTCTTCGGGGCGGGGGGCACAGATACGCAGTATTTT. It is translated as CSASVFGAGGTDTQYF. This chain joins TRBV20-1 and TRBJ2-3; 7 bases match TRBD2. This CDR3 comprises 16 residues. The V and J ends lost 3 bases and 1 base, in that order; junction bases with no gene match: 10. Germline CDR1 reads DFQATT; CDR2 reads SNEGSKA (reference sequence).

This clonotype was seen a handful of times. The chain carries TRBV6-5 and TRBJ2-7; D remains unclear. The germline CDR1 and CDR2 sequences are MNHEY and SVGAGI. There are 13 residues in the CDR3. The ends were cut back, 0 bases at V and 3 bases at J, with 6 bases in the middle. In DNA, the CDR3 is TGTGCCAGCAGTTACTCCAACAGCTACGAGCAGTACTTC. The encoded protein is CASSYSNSYEQYF.

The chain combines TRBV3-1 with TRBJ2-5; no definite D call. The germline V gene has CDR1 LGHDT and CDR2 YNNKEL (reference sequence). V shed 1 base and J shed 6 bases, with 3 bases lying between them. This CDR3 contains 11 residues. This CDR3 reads CASSQGQTQYF. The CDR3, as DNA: TGTGCCAGCAGCCAAGGGCAGACCCAGTACTTC.

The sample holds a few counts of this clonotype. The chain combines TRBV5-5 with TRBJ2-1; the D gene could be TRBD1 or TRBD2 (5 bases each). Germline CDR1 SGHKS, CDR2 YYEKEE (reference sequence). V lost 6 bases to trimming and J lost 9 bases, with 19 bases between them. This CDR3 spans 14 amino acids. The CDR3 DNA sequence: TGTGCCAGCATCCCGTATGGGACGGCTTTTGAGCAGTTCTTC. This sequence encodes CASIPYGTAFEQFF.

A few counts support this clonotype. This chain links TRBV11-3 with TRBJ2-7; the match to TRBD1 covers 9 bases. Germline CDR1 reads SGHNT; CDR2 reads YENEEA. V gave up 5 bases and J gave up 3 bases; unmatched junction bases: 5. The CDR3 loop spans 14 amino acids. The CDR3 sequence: CASSAGTGRYEQYF. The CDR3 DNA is TGTGCCAGCAGCGCAGGGACAGGGCGCTACGAGCAGTACTTC.

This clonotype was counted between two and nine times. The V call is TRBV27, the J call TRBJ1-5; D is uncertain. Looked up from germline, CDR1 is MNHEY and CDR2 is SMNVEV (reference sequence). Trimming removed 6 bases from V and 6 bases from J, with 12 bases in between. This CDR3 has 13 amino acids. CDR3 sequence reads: CASRRGVSQPQHF. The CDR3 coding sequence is TGTGCCAGCAGACGCGGGGTGAGTCAGCCCCAGCATTTT.

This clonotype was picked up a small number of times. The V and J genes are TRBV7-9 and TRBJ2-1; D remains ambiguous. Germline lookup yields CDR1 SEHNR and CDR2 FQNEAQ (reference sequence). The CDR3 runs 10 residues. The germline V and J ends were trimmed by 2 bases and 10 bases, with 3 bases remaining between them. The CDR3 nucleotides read TGTGCCAGCAGCTTACTAGAGCAGTTCTTC. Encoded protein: CASSLLEQFF.

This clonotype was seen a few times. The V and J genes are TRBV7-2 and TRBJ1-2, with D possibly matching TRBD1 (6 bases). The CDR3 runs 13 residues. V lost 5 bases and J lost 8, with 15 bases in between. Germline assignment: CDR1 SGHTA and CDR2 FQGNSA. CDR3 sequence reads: CASSPTGTSGYTF. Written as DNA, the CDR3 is TGTGCCAGCAGCCCGACCGGGACATCGGGCTACACCTTC.

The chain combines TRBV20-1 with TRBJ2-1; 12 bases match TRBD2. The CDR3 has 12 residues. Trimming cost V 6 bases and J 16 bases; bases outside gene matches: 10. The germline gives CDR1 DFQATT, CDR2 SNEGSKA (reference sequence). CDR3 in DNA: TGCAGTGCCCTCTCGCTAGCGGGGGGGGGCTTCTTC. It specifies CSALSLAGGGFF.

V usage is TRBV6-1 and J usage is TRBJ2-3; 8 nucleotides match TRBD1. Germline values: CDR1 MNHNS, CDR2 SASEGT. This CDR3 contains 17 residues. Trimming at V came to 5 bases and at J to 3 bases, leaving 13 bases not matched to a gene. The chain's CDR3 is CASSPPPGTGGTDTQYF. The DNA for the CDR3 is TGTGCCAGCAGTCCACCACCCGGAACAGGGGGAACAGATACGCAGTATTTT.

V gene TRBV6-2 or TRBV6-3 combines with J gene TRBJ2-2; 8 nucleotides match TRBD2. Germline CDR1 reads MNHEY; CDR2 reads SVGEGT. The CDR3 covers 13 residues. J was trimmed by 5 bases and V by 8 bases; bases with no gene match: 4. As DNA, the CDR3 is TGTGCCAGCGCCGGGAGGGGTACCGGGGAGCTGTTTTTT. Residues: CASAGRGTGELFF.

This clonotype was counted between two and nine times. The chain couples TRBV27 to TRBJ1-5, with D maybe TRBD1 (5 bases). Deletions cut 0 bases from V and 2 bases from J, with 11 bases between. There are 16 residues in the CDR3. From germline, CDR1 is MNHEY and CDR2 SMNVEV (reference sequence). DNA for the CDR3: TGTGCCAGCAGTTTATCGCGGGGGACGGGCAATCAGCCCCAGCATTTT. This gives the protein CASSLSRGTGNQPQHF.

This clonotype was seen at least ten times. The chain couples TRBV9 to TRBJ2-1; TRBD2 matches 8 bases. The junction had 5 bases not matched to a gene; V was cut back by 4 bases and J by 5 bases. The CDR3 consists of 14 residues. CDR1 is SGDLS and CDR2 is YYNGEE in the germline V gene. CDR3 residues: CASSRSGGNNEQFF. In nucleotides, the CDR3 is TGTGCCAGCAGCCGAAGCGGGGGAAACAATGAGCAGTTCTTC.

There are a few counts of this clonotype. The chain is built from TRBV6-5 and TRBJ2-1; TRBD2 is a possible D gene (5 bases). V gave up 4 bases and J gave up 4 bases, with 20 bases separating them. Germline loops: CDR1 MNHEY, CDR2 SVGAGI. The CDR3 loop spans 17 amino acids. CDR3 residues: CASSSPFAFRGYNEQFF. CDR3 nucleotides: TGTGCCAGCAGTTCCCCCTTTGCGTTTCGAGGGTACAATGAGCAGTTCTTC.

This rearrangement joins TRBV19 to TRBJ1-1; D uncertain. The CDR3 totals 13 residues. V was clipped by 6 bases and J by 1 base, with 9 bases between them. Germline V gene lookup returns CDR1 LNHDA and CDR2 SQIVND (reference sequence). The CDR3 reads CASRRTPNTEAFF. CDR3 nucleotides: TGTGCCAGTAGAAGAACACCGAACACTGAAGCTTTCTTT.

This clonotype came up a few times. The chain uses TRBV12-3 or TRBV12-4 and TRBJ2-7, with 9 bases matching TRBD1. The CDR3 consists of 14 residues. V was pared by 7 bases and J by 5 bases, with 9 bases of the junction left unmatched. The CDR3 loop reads CASTWRGQGHEQYF. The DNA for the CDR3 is TGTGCCAGCACCTGGAGGGGACAGGGCCACGAGCAGTACTTC.